This is a list of T cell receptor beta chains from one sample in a study of blood T cell repertoires in COVID-19. This table comes from immunoSEQ multiplex PCR, and its TCRdb copy is limited to in-frame clones, with some not included. The table lists some 360,000 clones, over 85% of them singletons. Sequencing input: peripheral blood. The receptors originated from a woman aged 55-69 years with COVID-19, enrolled during active disease. CDR3s include the opening cysteine and the closing phenylalanine or tryptophan. D genes are given only for firm matches. Clone size is shown for a subset of rows, as once, few, many or a class of expanded clone.

d_call: NA
j_call: TRBJ1-5
clone_size: NA
v_call: TRBV24-1
cdr3_length: 14
cdr3_nt: TGTGCCACCAGCGGGGGAAGTAGCAATCAGCCCCAGCATTTT
cdr3_aa: CATSGGSSNQPQHF

d_call: NA
j_call: TRBJ1-2
clone_size: NA
v_call: TRBV6-5
cdr3_length: 13
cdr3_nt: TGTGCCAGCAGTTACACGGGGTCGACTGGCTACACCTTC
cdr3_aa: CASSYTGSTGYTF

d_call: TRBD1
j_call: TRBJ2-5
clone_size: NA
v_call: TRBV10-3
cdr3_length: 15
cdr3_nt: TGTGCCATCGGCCTCGGGACAGGGTTTGGAGAGACCCAGTACTTC
cdr3_aa: CAIGLGTGFGETQYF

d_call: NA
j_call: TRBJ2-2
clone_size: NA
v_call: TRBV6-5
cdr3_length: 13
cdr3_nt: TGTGCCAGCAGGGGTCAGCTAAGCGAGTTGGTGTTTTTT
cdr3_aa: CASRGQLSELVFF

d_call: TRBD2
j_call: TRBJ2-5
clone_size: NA
v_call: TRBV6-2/TRBV6-3
cdr3_length: 15
cdr3_nt: TGTGCCAGCAGTTGGGCTAGCGGGGGCCAAGAGACCCAGTACTTC
cdr3_aa: CASSWASGGQETQYF

d_call: NA
j_call: TRBJ2-7
clone_size: once
v_call: TRBV5-1
cdr3_length: 12
cdr3_nt: TGCGCCAGCAGATTACAGGGTTCCGAGCAGTACTTC
cdr3_aa: CASRLQGSEQYF

d_call: TRBD1
j_call: TRBJ2-2
clone_size: NA
v_call: TRBV6-5
cdr3_length: 14
cdr3_nt: TGTGCCAGCAGGGGACAGGGGGGATCCGGGGAGCTGTTTTTT
cdr3_aa: CASRGQGGSGELFF

d_call: NA
j_call: TRBJ1-1
clone_size: NA
v_call: TRBV4-1
cdr3_length: 16
cdr3_nt: TGCGCCAGCAGCCATCCCCGGACAGTTCTGAACACTGAAGCTTTCTTT
cdr3_aa: CASSHPRTVLNTEAFF

d_call: NA
j_call: TRBJ2-1
clone_size: NA
v_call: TRBV18
cdr3_length: 16
cdr3_nt: TGTGCCAGCTCACCACCGGGGGCTGGGGCCTACAATGAGCAGTTCTTC
cdr3_aa: CASSPPGAGAYNEQFF

d_call: TRBD1
j_call: TRBJ1-1
clone_size: NA
v_call: TRBV23-1
cdr3_length: 18
cdr3_nt: TGCGCCAGCAGTCGCATGCCGAGGACAGGGGGCAGGAACACTGAAGCTTTCTTT
cdr3_aa: CASSRMPRTGGRNTEAFF

d_call: NA
j_call: TRBJ2-1
clone_size: NA
v_call: TRBV23-1
cdr3_length: 17
cdr3_nt: TGCGCCAGCAGTCAGAGGAGGACGATAAACTCCTACAATGAGCAGTTCTTC
cdr3_aa: CASSQRRTINSYNEQFF